The 2 T cell receptor beta chains below all came from one sample that was sequenced in a study of identical twins. Using its own MiXCR run on the 5' RACE reads, TCRdb lists one record per CDR3 protein. Of 310,000 or so distinct CDR3 sequences listed, approximately 8% are singletons. The sample also formed part of further work on yellow fever vaccine responses in identical twins.

Sequenced: memory (CD45RO+) T cells sorted from blood. Receptors were obtained from a woman aged 18-29 years in good health.

The genes are TRBV15 and TRBJ2-6; D remains ambiguous. The germline gives CDR1 LNHNV, CDR2 YYDKDF (reference sequence). The CDR3 spans 13 residues. Trimming cost V 6 bases and J 4 bases, with 7 bases left between them. The CDR3 DNA reads TGTGCCACCAGGGCCACCGGGGCCAACGTCCTGACTTTC. Amino acids: CATRATGANVLTF.

In this sample, this clonotype turned up many times. This chain uses TRBV5-1 with TRBJ2-1; the match to TRBD2 covers 7 bases. The CDR3 contains 15 residues. With V trimmed by 0 bases and J by 2 bases, 2 bases remained unmatched. Looked up from germline, CDR1 is SGHRS and CDR2 is YFSETQ. CDR3 amino acids: CASSLGGGPYNEQFF. The DNA for the CDR3 is TGCGCCAGCAGCTTGGGGGGGGGACCCTACAATGAGCAGTTCTTC.